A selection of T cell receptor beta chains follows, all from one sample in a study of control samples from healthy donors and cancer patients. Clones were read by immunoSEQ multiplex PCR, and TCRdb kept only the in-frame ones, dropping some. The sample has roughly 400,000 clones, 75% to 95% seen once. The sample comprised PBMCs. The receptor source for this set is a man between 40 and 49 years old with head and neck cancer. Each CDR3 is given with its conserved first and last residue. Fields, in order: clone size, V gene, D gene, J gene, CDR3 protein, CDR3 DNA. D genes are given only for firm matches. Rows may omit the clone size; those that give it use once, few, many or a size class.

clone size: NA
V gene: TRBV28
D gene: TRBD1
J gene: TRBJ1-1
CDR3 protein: CASSFRQGEAFF
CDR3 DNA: TGTGCCAGCAGTTTTCGACAGGGTGAAGCTTTCTTT

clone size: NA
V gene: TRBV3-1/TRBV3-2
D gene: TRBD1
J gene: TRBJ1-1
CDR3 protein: CASSGNRGYTEAFF
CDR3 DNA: TGTGCCAGCAGCGGAAACAGGGGGTACACTGAAGCTTTCTTT

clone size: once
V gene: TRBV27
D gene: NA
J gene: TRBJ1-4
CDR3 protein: CASPLGAKLFF
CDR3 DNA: TGTGCCAGCCCTTTGGGGGCGAAACTGTTTTTT

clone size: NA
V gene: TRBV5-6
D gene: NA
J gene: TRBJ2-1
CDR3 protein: CASSQTPSSYNEQFF
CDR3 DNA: TGTGCCAGCAGCCAGACCCCGAGCTCCTACAATGAGCAGTTCTTC

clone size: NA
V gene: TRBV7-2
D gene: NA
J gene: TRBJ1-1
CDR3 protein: CASSLAIILNTEAFF
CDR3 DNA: TGTGCCAGCAGCTTAGCAATTATTTTGAACACTGAAGCTTTCTTT

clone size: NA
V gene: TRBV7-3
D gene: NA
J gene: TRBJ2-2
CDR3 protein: CASSLTAVATAGELFF
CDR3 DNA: TGTGCCAGCAGCTTAACTGCGGTAGCGACTGCCGGGGAGCTGTTTTTT

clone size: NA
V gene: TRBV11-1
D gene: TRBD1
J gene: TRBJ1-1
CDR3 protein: CASTLVRQGGTEAFF
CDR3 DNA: TGTGCCAGCACCCTAGTCCGACAGGGGGGGACTGAAGCTTTCTTT

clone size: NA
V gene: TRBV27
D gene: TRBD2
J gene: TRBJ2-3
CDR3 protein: CASSPTSPLAGSTDTQYF
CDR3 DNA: TGTGCCAGCAGTCCAACCTCACCACTAGCGGGGTCCACAGATACGCAGTATTTT

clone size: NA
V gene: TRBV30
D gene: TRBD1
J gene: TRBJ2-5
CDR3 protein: CAWSRGDRAETQYF
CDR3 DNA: TGTGCCTGGAGTCGCGGTGACAGGGCTGAGACCCAGTACTTC

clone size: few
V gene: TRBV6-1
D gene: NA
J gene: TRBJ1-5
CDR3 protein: CASSEVNSYSNQPQHF
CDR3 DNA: TGTGCCAGCAGTGAAGTTAACAGCTATAGCAATCAGCCCCAGCATTTT

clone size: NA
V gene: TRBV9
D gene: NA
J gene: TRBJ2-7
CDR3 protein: CASSVDPGALYEQYF
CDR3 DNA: TGTGCCAGCAGCGTAGATCCGGGGGCGCTTTACGAGCAGTACTTC

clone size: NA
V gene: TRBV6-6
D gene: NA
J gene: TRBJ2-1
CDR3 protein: CASSYQGPNNEQFF
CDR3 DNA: TGTGCCAGCAGTTACCAAGGGCCCAACAATGAGCAGTTCTTC

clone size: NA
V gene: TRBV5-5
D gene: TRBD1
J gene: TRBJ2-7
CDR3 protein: CASSLAWDSYEQYF
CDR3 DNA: TGTGCCAGCAGCTTGGCCTGGGACAGCTACGAGCAGTACTTC

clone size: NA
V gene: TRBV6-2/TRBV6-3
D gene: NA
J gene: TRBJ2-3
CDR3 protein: CASSLAPDRGDTDTQYF
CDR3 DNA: TGTGCCAGCAGCCTCGCCCCGGACAGAGGAGACACAGATACGCAGTATTTT

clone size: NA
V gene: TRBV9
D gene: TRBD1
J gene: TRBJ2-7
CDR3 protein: CASSVDGTVTYEQYF
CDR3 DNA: TGTGCCAGCAGCGTAGATGGGACAGTAACCTACGAGCAGTACTTC

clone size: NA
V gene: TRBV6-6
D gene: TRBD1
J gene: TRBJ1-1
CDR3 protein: CASTSQGAGNTEAFF
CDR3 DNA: TGTGCCAGCACCTCACAGGGGGCGGGGAACACTGAAGCTTTCTTT

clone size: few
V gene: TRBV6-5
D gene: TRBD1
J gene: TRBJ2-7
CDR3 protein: CASSSVAQGRSYEQYF
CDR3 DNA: TGTGCCAGCAGTTCCGTTGCACAGGGGCGGTCCTACGAGCAGTACTTC

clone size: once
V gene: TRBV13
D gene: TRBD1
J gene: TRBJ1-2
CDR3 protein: CASSLGQGAVLVNYGYTF
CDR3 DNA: TGTGCCAGCAGCTTAGGGCAGGGGGCCGTACTCGTTAACTATGGCTACACCTTC

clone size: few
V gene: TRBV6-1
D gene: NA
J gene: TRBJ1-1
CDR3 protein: CASSERRGGLPEAFF
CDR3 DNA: TGTGCCAGCAGTGAACGGCGGGGCGGTCTACCTGAAGCTTTCTTT

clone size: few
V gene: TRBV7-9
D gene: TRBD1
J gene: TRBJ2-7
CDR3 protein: CASSSPMTGTYEQYF
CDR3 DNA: TGTGCCAGCAGCTCCCCCATGACAGGGACCTACGAGCAGTACTTC

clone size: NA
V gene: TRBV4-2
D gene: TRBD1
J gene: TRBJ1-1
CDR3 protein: CASSQDPGTGTEAFF
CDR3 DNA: TGTGCCAGCAGCCAAGACCCTGGGACAGGGACTGAAGCTTTCTTT

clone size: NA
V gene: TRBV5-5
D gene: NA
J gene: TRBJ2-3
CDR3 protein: CASSLTRLVTQYF
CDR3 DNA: TGTGCCAGCAGCTTGACCCGATTGGTTACGCAGTATTTT

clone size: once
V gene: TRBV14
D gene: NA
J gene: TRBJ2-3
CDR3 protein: CASSQGGATDTQYF
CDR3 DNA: TGTGCCAGCAGCCAAGGAGGGGCCACAGATACGCAGTATTTT

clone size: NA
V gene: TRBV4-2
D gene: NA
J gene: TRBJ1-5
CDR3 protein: CASSLGQSNQPQHF
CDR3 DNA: TGTGCCAGCAGCCTGGGACAAAGCAATCAGCCCCAGCATTTT

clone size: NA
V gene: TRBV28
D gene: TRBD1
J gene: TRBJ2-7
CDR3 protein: CASSLPGQGSYEQYF
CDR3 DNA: TGTGCCAGCAGTCTACCGGGACAGGGATCCTACGAGCAGTACTTC

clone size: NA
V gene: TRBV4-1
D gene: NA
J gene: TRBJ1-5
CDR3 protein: CASSQEGTASNQPQHF
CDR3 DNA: TGCGCCAGCAGCCAAGAGGGAACAGCTAGCAATCAGCCCCAGCATTTT

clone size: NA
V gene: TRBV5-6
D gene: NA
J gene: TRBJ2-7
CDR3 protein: CASSFTGLVTFEQYF
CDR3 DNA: TGTGCCAGCAGCTTCACAGGGTTGGTAACGTTCGAGCAGTACTTC

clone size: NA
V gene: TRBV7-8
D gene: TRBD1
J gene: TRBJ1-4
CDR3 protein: CASSLRDRGQINEKLFF
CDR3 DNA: TGTGCCAGCAGCTTAAGGGACAGGGGGCAGATAAATGAAAAACTGTTTTTT

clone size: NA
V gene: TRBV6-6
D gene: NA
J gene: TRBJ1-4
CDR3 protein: CASSYRGDEKLFF
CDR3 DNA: TGTGCCAGCAGTTACAGGGGTGATGAAAAACTGTTTTTT

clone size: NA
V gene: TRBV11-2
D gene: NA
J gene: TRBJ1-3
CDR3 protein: CASSSGDTSGNTIYF
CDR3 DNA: TGTGCCAGCAGCTCCGGGGACACCTCTGGAAACACCATATATTTT

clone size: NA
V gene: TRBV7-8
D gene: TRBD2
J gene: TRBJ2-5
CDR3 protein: CASSLPMRTSGRQETQYF
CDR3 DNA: TGTGCCAGCAGCTTGCCCATGAGGACTAGCGGGCGCCAAGAGACCCAGTACTTC

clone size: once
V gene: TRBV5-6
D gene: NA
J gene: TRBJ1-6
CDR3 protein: CASSLYLAGYNSPLHF
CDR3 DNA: TGTGCCAGCAGCTTGTACTTAGCGGGCTATAATTCACCCCTCCACTTT

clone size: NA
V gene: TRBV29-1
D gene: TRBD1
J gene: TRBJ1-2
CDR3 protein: CSARQGDGYTF
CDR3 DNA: TGCAGCGCCCGACAGGGGGATGGCTACACCTTC

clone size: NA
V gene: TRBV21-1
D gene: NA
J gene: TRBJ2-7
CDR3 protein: CATGAGFFYEQYF
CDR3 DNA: TGTGCCACGGGGGCAGGTTTTTTCTACGAGCAGTACTTC